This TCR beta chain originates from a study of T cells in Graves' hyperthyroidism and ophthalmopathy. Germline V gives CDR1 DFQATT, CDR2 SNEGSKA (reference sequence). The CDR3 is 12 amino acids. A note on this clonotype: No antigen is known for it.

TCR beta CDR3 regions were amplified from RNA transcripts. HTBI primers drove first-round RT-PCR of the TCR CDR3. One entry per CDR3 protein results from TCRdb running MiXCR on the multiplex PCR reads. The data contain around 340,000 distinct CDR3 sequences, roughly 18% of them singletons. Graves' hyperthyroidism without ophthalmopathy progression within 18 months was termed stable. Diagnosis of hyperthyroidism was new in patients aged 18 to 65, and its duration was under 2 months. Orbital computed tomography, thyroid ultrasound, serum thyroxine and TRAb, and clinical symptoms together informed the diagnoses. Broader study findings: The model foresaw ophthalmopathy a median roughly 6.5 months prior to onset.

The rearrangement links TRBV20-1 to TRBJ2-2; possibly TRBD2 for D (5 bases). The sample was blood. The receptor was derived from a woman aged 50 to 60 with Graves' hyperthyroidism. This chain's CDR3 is CRILVSTGELFF. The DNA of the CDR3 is TGCAGAATACTAGTCTCCACCGGGGAGCTGTTTTTT.